The rows below give T cell receptor beta chains drawn from one sample of a study of T cell responses to AZD1222 COVID-19 vaccine. The assay was immunoSEQ multiplex PCR, and TCRdb's table has in-frame clones only and misses some. Of roughly 100,000 clones listed, 70% to 90% are singletons. This specimen consisted of peripheral blood, obtained on day 0 of AZD1222 vaccination. The receptors were sampled from an adult in good health. Each CDR3 is given with its conserved first and last residue. The order of the fields is D gene, J gene, clone size, V gene, CDR3 protein, CDR3 DNA. The D gene is left open where the match is weak. The size entry is marked missing in some rows and otherwise reads once, few, many or a size class.

D gene: -
J gene: TRBJ1-1
clone size: -
V gene: TRBV6-5
CDR3 protein: CASTTGRGTEAFF
CDR3 DNA: TGTGCCAGCACCACGGGGCGGGGCACTGAAGCTTTCTTT

D gene: -
J gene: TRBJ1-3
clone size: -
V gene: TRBV19
CDR3 protein: CASIQQGGGNTIYF
CDR3 DNA: TGTGCCAGTATCCAACAGGGCGGTGGAAACACCATATATTTT

D gene: TRBD2
J gene: TRBJ2-3
clone size: -
V gene: TRBV4-3
CDR3 protein: CASSQDSLAGPDTQYF
CDR3 DNA: TGCGCCAGCAGCCAAGATAGTCTAGCGGGGCCAGATACGCAGTATTTT

D gene: -
J gene: TRBJ1-4
clone size: once
V gene: TRBV11-2
CDR3 protein: CASSRGPNEKLFF
CDR3 DNA: TGTGCCAGCAGCCGGGGTCCTAATGAAAAACTGTTTTTT

D gene: -
J gene: TRBJ1-2
clone size: -
V gene: TRBV7-9
CDR3 protein: CASSLVWQFYGYTF
CDR3 DNA: TGTGCCAGCAGCTTAGTATGGCAGTTCTATGGCTACACCTTC

D gene: TRBD2
J gene: TRBJ2-5
clone size: -
V gene: TRBV3-1/TRBV3-2
CDR3 protein: CASSPLAGVQETQYF
CDR3 DNA: TGTGCCAGCAGCCCCTTAGCGGGGGTACAAGAGACCCAGTACTTC

D gene: -
J gene: TRBJ2-1
clone size: -
V gene: TRBV15
CDR3 protein: CATSRGGDSFRDEQFF
CDR3 DNA: TGTGCCACCAGCAGGGGGGGAGACTCCTTTAGGGATGAGCAGTTCTTC

D gene: -
J gene: TRBJ1-6
clone size: -
V gene: TRBV7-2
CDR3 protein: CASSLAGQGNSPLHF
CDR3 DNA: TGTGCCAGCAGCTTAGCGGGCCAGGGAAATTCACCCCTCCACTTT

D gene: -
J gene: TRBJ1-2
clone size: -
V gene: TRBV3-1/TRBV3-2
CDR3 protein: CASSQVATGRSYGYTF
CDR3 DNA: TGTGCCAGCAGCCAAGTAGCAACAGGCCGATCCTATGGCTACACCTTC

D gene: TRBD2
J gene: TRBJ2-2
clone size: once
V gene: TRBV10-2
CDR3 protein: CASSLSGGMSGELFF
CDR3 DNA: TGCGCCAGCAGTCTTAGCGGGGGCATGTCCGGGGAGCTGTTTTTT

D gene: -
J gene: TRBJ1-2
clone size: once
V gene: TRBV28
CDR3 protein: CASSLSVASRGYTF
CDR3 DNA: TGTGCCAGCAGTTTAAGTGTAGCCTCTCGCGGCTACACCTTC

D gene: TRBD1
J gene: TRBJ1-2
clone size: -
V gene: TRBV19
CDR3 protein: CASTQPDRLRNYGYTF
CDR3 DNA: TGTGCCAGTACCCAACCGGACAGGCTGAGAAACTATGGCTACACCTTC

D gene: TRBD1
J gene: TRBJ1-1
clone size: -
V gene: TRBV2
CDR3 protein: CASDREGITEAFF
CDR3 DNA: TGTGCCAGCGACAGGGAGGGGATCACTGAAGCTTTCTTT

D gene: TRBD1
J gene: TRBJ2-2
clone size: -
V gene: TRBV30
CDR3 protein: CAWSVGTVTGELFF
CDR3 DNA: TGTGCCTGGAGTGTAGGGACAGTCACCGGGGAGCTGTTTTTT

D gene: -
J gene: TRBJ1-1
clone size: -
V gene: TRBV20-1
CDR3 protein: CSAYRTVEAFF
CDR3 DNA: TGCAGTGCCTACCGGACAGTTGAAGCTTTCTTT

D gene: -
J gene: TRBJ1-1
clone size: once
V gene: TRBV11-2
CDR3 protein: CASSLEEDTEAFF
CDR3 DNA: TGTGCCAGCAGCTTAGAGGAGGACACTGAAGCTTTCTTT

D gene: TRBD1
J gene: TRBJ2-4
clone size: -
V gene: TRBV5-6
CDR3 protein: CASSLGDRGNIQYF
CDR3 DNA: TGTGCCAGCAGCTTGGGGGACAGGGGTAACATTCAGTACTTC